This TCR beta chain derives from a study of blood T cell repertoires in COVID-19. Background on the study: Samples representing acute and convalescent COVID-19 were sourced from the United States, Italy and Spain.

Germline CDR1 SGHVS, CDR2 FQNEAQ. V lost 8 bases, J lost 5 bases, and 14 bases stayed unmatched. The CDR3 covers 15 residues. Per the authors' pipeline: The assay estimated nucleated cells by amplifying reference gene primers. Produced via immunoSEQ multiplex PCR; TCRdb's table is partial and in-frame only. V and J calls and clone size are as listed in that table; D and trimming were resolved from the DNA. The sample shows about 350,000 clones, around nine tenths of them seen only once. Input material: peripheral blood. V and J are TRBV7-8 and TRBJ2-5; 7 bases match TRBD1. The sequence derives from a young woman who had recovered from COVID-19. This CDR3 reads CASGRTGRPLETQYF. In DNA, the CDR3 is TGTGCCAGCGGACGGACAGGTCGACCTTTGGAGACCCAGTACTTC.